Listed here are 21 T cell receptor beta chains from one sample, sequenced in a study of T cell responses to AZD1222 COVID-19 vaccine. The assay was immunoSEQ multiplex PCR, and TCRdb's table has in-frame clones only and misses some. The sample lists fewer than 150,000 clones, approximately 90% seen once, with approximately 3.6% in the top ten. The specimen was peripheral blood, collected on day 0 of AZD1222 vaccination. The receptors originated from an adult in good health.

The chain recombines TRBV6-5 with TRBJ2-7; D is undetermined. V shed 6 bases and J shed 4 bases, with 13 bases lying between them. This CDR3 comprises 13 residues. Germline V lookup: CDR1 MNHEY, CDR2 SVGAGI. The CDR3 is CASRAPVQYEQYF. The CDR3, as DNA: TGTGCCAGCAGGGCCCCCGTCCAGTACGAGCAGTACTTC.

This rearrangement joins TRBV9 to TRBJ1-3; 9 bases agree with TRBD1. This CDR3 has 14 residues. V gave up 6 bases and J gave up 4 bases; unmatched junction bases: 5. Per germline, CDR1 SGDLS and CDR2 YYNGEE. The CDR3 loop is CASKSGTGGNTIYF. The CDR3 DNA reads as TGTGCCAGCAAGTCCGGGACAGGGGGAAACACCATATATTTT.

The CDR3: CASSSLDTSGSPLHF. DNA of the CDR3: TGTGCCAGCAGCAGTCTCGACACCAGCGGTTCACCCCTCCACTTT. The rearrangement links TRBV9 to TRBJ1-6, with D uncertain. The CDR3 length is 15 residues. Looked up from germline, CDR1 is SGDLS and CDR2 is YYNGEE. Trimming removed 4 bases at V and 9 bases at J, with 17 bases between. Based on the CDR3 plus reference TRBV9 and TRBJ1-6, the full variable domain is DSGVTQTPKHLITATGQRVTLRCSPRSGDLSVYWYQQSLDQGLQFLIQYYNGEERAKGNILERFSAQQFPDLHSELNLSSLELGDSALYFCASSSLDTSGSPLHFGNGTRLTVT.

This clone has more than one count but fewer than ten. The V and J genes are TRBV15 and TRBJ1-2; D is perhaps TRBD1 (6 bases). The germline V gene has CDR1 LNHNV and CDR2 YYDKDF (reference sequence). The CDR3 consists of 15 residues. The V end was cut by 5 bases, the J end by 2 bases, with 15 bases between. In nucleotides, the CDR3 is TGTGCCACCAGCCAACATTTGGGGGCAAACTATGGCTACACCTTC. This sequence encodes CATSQHLGANYGYTF.

The rearrangement joins TRBV6-4 to TRBJ1-2, with D unresolved. Deletions cut 0 bases from V and 6 bases from J, with 14 bases between. Germline V lookup: CDR1 MRHNA, CDR2 SNTAGT. The CDR3 is 15 residues long. The CDR3 DNA sequence: TGTGCCAGCAGTGACTCGATACGGGGAATAGATGGCTACACCTTC. This encodes CASSDSIRGIDGYTF.

V gene TRBV19 combines with J gene TRBJ1-5; no firm D call. Trimming removed 0 bases from V and 4 bases from J, with 7 bases in between. Germline lookup yields CDR1 LNHDA and CDR2 SQIVND (reference sequence). This CDR3 contains 14 residues. CDR3 loop: CASSIDGENQPQHF. DNA of the CDR3: TGTGCCAGTAGTATAGATGGCGAAAATCAGCCCCAGCATTTT.

The chain joins TRBV5-8 to TRBJ1-4; tentative D call: TRBD1 (5 bases). Trimming pared 0 bases from V and 11 bases from J, leaving 17 bases between. In germline, CDR1 is SGHTS, CDR2 YDEGEE. The CDR3 sequence is 15 residues long. The CDR3 here is CASSLAAGARGKLFF. CDR3 DNA: TGTGCCAGCAGCTTGGCAGCCGGGGCTAGAGGGAAACTGTTTTTT.

J is TRBJ1-4 and V is TRBV9; D gene ambiguous. Germline CDR1 SGDLS, CDR2 YYNGEE. CDR3 length equals 13 residues. V lost 4 bases, J lost 2 bases, and 6 bases lay in between. The CDR3 sequence: CASSPSTNEKLFF. The CDR3 region has the DNA TGTGCCAGCAGCCCCTCCACTAATGAAAAACTGTTTTTT.

V usage is TRBV30 and J usage is TRBJ1-6; TRBD1 matches at 9 bases. Unmatched junction bases numbered 11, after V lost 5 bases and J lost 9 bases. CDR3 length: 15 residues. The germline V gene has CDR1 GTSNPN and CDR2 SVGIG (reference sequence). CDR3 region: CAWEVGDREFSPLHF. CDR3 sequence (DNA): TGTGCCTGGGAAGTGGGGGACAGGGAATTTTCACCCCTCCACTTT.

This sequence joins TRBV2 and TRBJ2-1; D might be TRBD1 (6 bases). V shed 7 bases and J shed 4 bases, with 14 bases lying between them. The CDR3 is made up of 14 amino acids. Germline CDR1 reads SNHLY; CDR2 reads FYNNEI. As DNA, the CDR3 is TGTGCCAGCATCTCGATCAGGGGTTACAATGAGCAGTTCTTC. Translation: CASISIRGYNEQFF.

The chain employs TRBV6-5 and TRBJ1-2; D is possibly TRBD1 (5 bases). V was trimmed by 5 bases and J by 2 bases, leaving 15 bases between them. The CDR3 spans 15 residues. Per the germline V gene, CDR1 is MNHEY and CDR2 is SVGAGI. The CDR3 loop is CASSLQVSSNYGYTF. In DNA form, the CDR3 reads TGTGCCAGCAGTCTACAGGTTTCCTCCAACTATGGCTACACCTTC.

The chain is built from TRBV15 and TRBJ1-2, with D possibly matching TRBD1 (6 bases). The CDR3 is made up of 14 amino acids. V was shortened by 1 base and J by 4 bases, with 10 bases between the two germline ends. Germline CDR1 is LNHNV and CDR2 is YYDKDF (reference sequence). The CDR3 region has the DNA TGTGCCACCAGCAGAGGACAGGAAGCCTATGGCTACACCTTC. Its protein is CATSRGQEAYGYTF.

This clone came up once. The chain recombines TRBV30 with TRBJ2-5; TRBD2 might be the D (5 bases). The V gene's germline CDR1 is GTSNPN and CDR2 SVGIG (reference sequence). Trimming shortened V by 2 bases and J by 5 bases, and 9 bases separated the two germline ends. The CDR3 consists of 12 residues. CDR3 residues: CAWSPRGETQYF. The DNA of the CDR3 is TGTGCCTGGAGTCCCCGAGGGGAGACCCAGTACTTC.

The chain links TRBV7-8 to TRBJ1-1; D unclear. V lost 1 base to trimming and J lost 4 bases, with 10 bases between them. The CDR3 contains 14 residues. Germline V lookup: CDR1 SGHVS, CDR2 FQNEAQ. The CDR3 is CASSLVAKSTEAFF. The DNA for the CDR3 is TGTGCCAGCAGCTTAGTCGCGAAGAGCACTGAAGCTTTCTTT.

The rearrangement links TRBV5-6 to TRBJ1-3; no clear D. The ends were cut back, 2 bases at V and 0 bases at J, with 12 bases in the middle. The CDR3 has 16 residues. Germline values: CDR1 SGHDT, CDR2 YYEEEE. The CDR3 coding sequence is TGTGCCAGCAGCTTTCAGTTAGGCAGCTCTGGAAACACCATATATTTT. This codes for CASSFQLGSSGNTIYF.

The V gene is TRBV7-8, the J gene TRBJ2-7; the D gene is possibly TRBD2 (6 bases). The CDR3 is 14 residues long. V dropped 5 bases and J dropped 6 bases, with 17 bases sitting between them. Germline V CDR1 and CDR2: SGHVS, FQNEAQ. The CDR3 reads CASSRGSDGSEQYF. CDR3 DNA sequence: TGTGCCAGCAGCCGAGGGTCCGACGGGAGCGAGCAGTACTTC. The variable domain in full, completed from reference TRBV7-8 and TRBJ2-7, reads GAGVSQSPRYKVAKRGQDVALRCDPISGHVSLFWYQQALGQGPEFLTYFQNEAQLDKSGLPSDRFFAERPEGSVSTLKIQRTQQEDSAVYLCASSRGSDGSEQYFGPGTRLTVT.

The gene calls are TRBV3-1 (or the pseudogene TRBV3-2) and TRBJ2-7, with D perhaps matching TRBD2 (6 bases). Germline CDR1 and CDR2: LGHDT and YNNKEL (reference sequence). The V end lost 6 bases, the J end lost 7 bases, and 13 bases lay between the germline ends. This CDR3 has 12 residues. The CDR3 DNA reads as TGTGCCAGCAGTCCTGGAGGGTGGGAGCAGTACTTC. Amino acids: CASSPGGWEQYF.

The V gene is TRBV5-1, the J gene TRBJ1-2, with D hard to call. The CDR3 consists of 14 residues. Germline values: CDR1 SGHRS, CDR2 YFSETQ. V lost 7 bases to trimming and J lost 1 base, with 14 bases between them. CDR3 in amino acids: CASGSGEGNYGYTF. In DNA form, the CDR3 reads TGCGCCAGCGGTTCTGGGGAGGGTAACTATGGCTACACCTTC.

The V gene is TRBV27, the J gene TRBJ1-5; maybe TRBD1 (6 bases). V lost 3 bases to trimming and J lost 10 bases, with 13 bases between them. Germline V gene lookup returns CDR1 MNHEY and CDR2 SMNVEV (reference sequence). The CDR3 runs to 13 residues. CDR3 sequence (DNA): TGTGCCAGCAGTTTTGGCAGGGGTATCCCCCAGCATTTT. Its protein is CASSFGRGIPQHF.

The chain employs TRBV5-6 and TRBJ1-3; 7 nucleotides match TRBD1. CDR1 is SGHDT and CDR2 is YYEEEE in the germline V gene. The CDR3 contains 15 residues. V was clipped by 4 bases and J by 5 bases; unmatched bases: 9. For the CDR3, the DNA is TGTGCCAGCAGCACCGCAGGGGGGCTTCGAAACACCATATATTTT. It translates to CASSTAGGLRNTIYF.

The CDR3 loop reads CASSLWDRGGYGYTF. In DNA form, the CDR3 reads TGTGCCAGCAGCCTTTGGGACAGGGGAGGATATGGCTACACCTTC. V and J are TRBV5-6 and TRBJ1-2, with 10 bases fitting TRBD1. The J segment lost 5 bases and the V segment lost 4 bases, leaving 8 bases of the junction unmatched. CDR1 is SGHDT, CDR2 YYEEEE, per germline. There are 15 residues in the CDR3. Looking up the rest from reference TRBV5-6 and TRBJ1-2 gives the full variable domain: DAGVTQSPTHLIKTRGQQVTLRCSPKSGHDTVSWYQQALGQGPQFIFQYYEEEERQRGNFPDRFSGHQFPNYSSELNVNALLLGDSALYLCASSLWDRGGYGYTFGSGTRLTVV.